Presented here are 8 T cell receptor beta chains from one specimen sequenced in a study of beta chain features in type 1 diabetes. Every isolated RNA sample was fully reverse transcribed, so sequencing captured expressed TCRB transcripts. TCRdb keeps only in-frame clones here, not all; method: immunoSEQ multiplex PCR. Here the sample spans hundreds of thousands of clones, roughly 70% being singletons. Sequencing input: naive CD4+ T cells from blood. These receptors were obtained from a man aged 25 to 40 in good health.

CDR3 loop: CSVDKRLRVDTEAFF. The CDR3 DNA sequence: TGCAGCGTTGATAAAAGGTTGCGGGTGGACACTGAAGCTTTCTTT. V is TRBV29-1 and J is TRBJ1-1; the D is unclear. Germline assignment: CDR1 SQVTM and CDR2 ANQGSEA. The germline V and J ends were trimmed by 3 bases and 3 bases, with 17 bases remaining between them. This CDR3 has 15 amino acids. Variable domain in full (rest from reference TRBV29-1 and TRBJ1-1): SAVISQKPSRDICQRGTSLTIQCQVDSQVTMMFWYRQQPGQSLTLIATANQGSEATYESGFVIDKFPISRPNLTFSTLTVSNMSPEDSSIYLCSVDKRLRVDTEAFFGQGTRLTVV.

The V and J genes are TRBV30 and TRBJ1-5; D gene uncertain. V shed 0 bases and J shed 0 bases, with 15 bases lying between them. The CDR3 runs to 17 residues. The germline gives CDR1 GTSNPN, CDR2 SVGIG (reference sequence). CDR3 DNA: TGTGCCTGGAGTGTAGGAGGGTTGGTGTATAGCAATCAGCCCCAGCATTTT. This translates into CAWSVGGLVYSNQPQHF. The variable domain in full, with the rest retrieved from reference TRBV30 and TRBJ1-5, is SQTIHQWPATLVQPVGSPLSLECTVEGTSNPNLYWYRQAAGRGLQLLFYSVGIGQISSEVPQNLSASRPQDRQFILSSKKLLLSDSGFYLCAWSVGGLVYSNQPQHFGDGTRLSIL.

Only a few counts were recorded for this clone. This sample includes further DNA sequences coding for the same CDR3. This chain uses TRBV29-1 with TRBJ1-1; D gene ambiguous. This CDR3 has 13 amino acids. V dropped 1 base and J dropped 0 bases, with 6 bases sitting between them. Germline CDR1 and CDR2: SQVTM and ANQGSEA. The CDR3 region has the DNA TGCAGCGTTGAAGGTTTAATGAACACTGAAGCTTTCTTT. It translates to CSVEGLMNTEAFF.

The chain has TRBV29-1 and TRBJ2-7; 8 bases line up with TRBD2. Germline lookup yields CDR1 SQVTM and CDR2 ANQGSEA. The CDR3 covers 13 residues. J gave up 6 bases and V 4 bases, and 8 bases lay outside the gene matches. The CDR3 sequence is CSVAGLGDFEQYF. The DNA of the CDR3 is TGCAGCGTTGCGGGACTAGGGGATTTCGAGCAGTACTTC.

This CDR3 reads CAWRQDNQPQHF. The CDR3, as DNA: TGTGCCTGGAGACAGGACAATCAGCCCCAGCATTTT. The chain employs TRBV30 and TRBJ1-5; tentative D call: TRBD1 (5 bases). The CDR3 covers 12 residues. CDR1 and CDR2 from the germline V gene are GTSNPN and SVGIG (reference sequence). V was clipped by 3 bases and J by 3 bases, with 6 bases between them.

This clone was detected once. The gene calls are TRBV11-2 and TRBJ2-7; D might be TRBD1 or TRBD2, each matching 6 bases. The germline gives CDR1 SGHAT, CDR2 FQNNGV. The CDR3 consists of 16 residues. V lost 1 base and J 2 bases, leaving 15 bases between the germline ends. Here the CDR3 DNA reads TGTGCCAGCAGCTTAGCGAGGGGGGAGCCCACCTACGAGCAGTACTTC. Amino acids: CASSLARGEPTYEQYF.

In its sample, this clone was seen a few times. The V gene is TRBV7-2, the J gene TRBJ2-5; a weak D match, TRBD2 (6 bases). Per the germline V gene, CDR1 is SGHTA and CDR2 is FQGNSA. Trimming pared 3 bases from V and 2 bases from J, leaving 19 bases between. The CDR3 sequence is 17 residues long. The CDR3 spells CASSLFGRNRGQETQYF. CDR3 nucleotides: TGTGCCAGCAGCTTGTTTGGGAGGAATCGGGGACAAGAGACCCAGTACTTC.

V usage is TRBV30 and J usage is TRBJ2-2; the match to TRBD1 covers 7 bases. The germline V gene encodes CDR1 GTSNPN and CDR2 SVGIG (reference sequence). Trimming at V came to 4 bases and at J to 6 bases, leaving 5 bases not matched to a gene. The length of the CDR3 is 13 residues. DNA of the CDR3: TGTGCCTGGATGGCCAGGGGGTCCGGGGAGCTGTTTTTT. It encodes CAWMARGSGELFF.